This T cell receptor (beta chain) was captured in a study of blood T cell repertoires in COVID-19. V was pared by 5 bases and J by 3 bases, with 4 bases of the junction left unmatched. Germline V CDR1 and CDR2: SGHTA, FQGNSA. The CDR3 loop spans 15 amino acids. Profiling relied on immunoSEQ multiplex PCR, and the TCRdb table lists in-frame clones only, not all of them. The table has about 250,000 clones, 70% to 90% seen once. This TCR came from a man between 18 and 35 years old with active or convalescent COVID-19. The J gene is TRBJ2-7, the V gene TRBV7-2; 13 bases align to TRBD2. Sequencing used peripheral blood. This chain's CDR3 is CASSAGLAGDYEQYF. DNA of the CDR3: TGTGCCAGCAGCGCAGGACTAGCGGGAGACTACGAGCAGTACTTC.